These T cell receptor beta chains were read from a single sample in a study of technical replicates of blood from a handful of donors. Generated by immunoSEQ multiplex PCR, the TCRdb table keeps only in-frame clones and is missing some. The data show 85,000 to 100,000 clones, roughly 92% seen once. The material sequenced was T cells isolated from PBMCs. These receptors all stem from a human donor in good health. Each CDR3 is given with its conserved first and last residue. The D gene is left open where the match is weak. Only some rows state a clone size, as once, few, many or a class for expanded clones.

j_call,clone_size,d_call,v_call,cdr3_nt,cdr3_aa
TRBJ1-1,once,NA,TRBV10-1,TGCGCCAGCAGTGTTCAGGGAGGGGGCACTGAAGCTTTCTTT,CASSVQGGGTEAFF
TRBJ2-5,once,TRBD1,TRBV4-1,TGCGCCAGCAGCCAAGATGGTCGGTTCGGGCAGGGGGTGGAGACCCAGTACTTC,CASSQDGRFGQGVETQYF
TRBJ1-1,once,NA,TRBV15,TGTGCCACCAGCAGCCGGGGGGACACTGAAGCTTTCTTT,CATSSRGDTEAFF
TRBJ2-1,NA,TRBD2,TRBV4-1,TGCGCCAGCAGCCAAGTATCCGATAGCGGGGGGTACAATGAGCAGTTCTTC,CASSQVSDSGGYNEQFF
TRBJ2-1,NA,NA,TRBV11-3,TGTGCCAGCAGCTTAGCTGCGGGGGCTAGCTCCTACAATGAGCAGTTCTTC,CASSLAAGASSYNEQFF
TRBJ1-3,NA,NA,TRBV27,TGTGCCAGCAGGGGGGGGTCGGGCACCATATATTTT,CASRGGSGTIYF
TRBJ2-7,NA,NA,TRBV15,TGTGCCACCAGCAGAGAGGCCTCCTACGAGCAGTACTTC,CATSREASYEQYF
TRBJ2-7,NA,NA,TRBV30,TGTGCCTGGAGTCCTAAGGGGGGGCAGGGCTCCTACGAGCAGTACTTC,CAWSPKGGQGSYEQYF
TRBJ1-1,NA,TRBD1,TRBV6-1,TGTGCCAGCAGTGAAAACAGGGGGGGAACTGAAGCTTTCTTT,CASSENRGGTEAFF
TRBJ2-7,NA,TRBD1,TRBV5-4,TGTGCCAGCAGCTTTAGGGACAGGCCACACTACGAGCAGTACTTC,CASSFRDRPHYEQYF
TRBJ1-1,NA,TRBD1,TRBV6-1,TGTGCCAGCAGCGGGACAGGGGCCACTGAAGCTTTCTTT,CASSGTGATEAFF
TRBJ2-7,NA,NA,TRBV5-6,TGTGCCAGCAGCTTCCAGGGGCGCCTCGAGCAGTACTTC,CASSFQGRLEQYF
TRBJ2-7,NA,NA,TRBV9,TGTGCCAGCACCGTCGGCGGGGATTCCTACGAGCAGTACTTC,CASTVGGDSYEQYF
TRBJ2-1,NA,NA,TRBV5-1,TGCGCCAGCAGCGAATACGGGACAAGCGATGAGCAGTTCTTC,CASSEYGTSDEQFF
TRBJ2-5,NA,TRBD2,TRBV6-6,TGTGCCAGCGGGACTAGCGGGGGTCAAGAGACCCAGTACTTC,CASGTSGGQETQYF
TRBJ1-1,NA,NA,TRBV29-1,TGCAGCGTTATCCTTCGGGGAGCCCTTGAAGCTTTCTTT,CSVILRGALEAFF
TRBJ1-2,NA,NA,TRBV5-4,TGTGCCAGCAGCCAACAGGGTTTTAACTATGGCTACACCTTC,CASSQQGFNYGYTF
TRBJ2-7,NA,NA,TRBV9,TGTGCCAGCAGCGTAGGGTCGGGGTCTGGGTACGAGCAGTACTTC,CASSVGSGSGYEQYF
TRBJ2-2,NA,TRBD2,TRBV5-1,TGCGCCAGCAGCCGAAATAGCGGGGTGGCCGGGGAGCTGTTTTTT,CASSRNSGVAGELFF
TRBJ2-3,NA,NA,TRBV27,TGTGCCAGCAGCTCTCCGGGACTCCACACAGATACGCAGTATTTT,CASSSPGLHTDTQYF
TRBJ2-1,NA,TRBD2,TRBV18,TGTGCCAGCTCAGTAGGGACTAGCGGTAACAATGAGCAGTTCTTC,CASSVGTSGNNEQFF
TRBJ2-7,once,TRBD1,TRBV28,TGTGCCAGCGTAACAGGGGGCGAGTACGAGCAGTACTTC,CASVTGGEYEQYF
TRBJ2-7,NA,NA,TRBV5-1,TGCGCCAGCAGTAACGGGACTTCTTCCTACGAGCAGTACTTC,CASSNGTSSYEQYF
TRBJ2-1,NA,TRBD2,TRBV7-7,TGTGCCAGCAGCTTTGGGAGGGCCCATGAGCAGTTCTTC,CASSFGRAHEQFF
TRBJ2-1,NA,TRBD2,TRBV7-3,TGTGCCAGCAGCGTCGGACTAGCGGGGGGGCGCAATGAGCAGTTCTTC,CASSVGLAGGRNEQFF
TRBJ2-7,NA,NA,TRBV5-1,TGCGCCAGCAGCTTCGGGACAGTCCCGGGGGACTACGAGCAGTACTTC,CASSFGTVPGDYEQYF
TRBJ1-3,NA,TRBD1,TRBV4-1,TGCGCCAGCAGCCAAGAGGCCCCCGGGACAGGTCCCTACTCTGGAAACACCATATATTTT,CASSQEAPGTGPYSGNTIYF
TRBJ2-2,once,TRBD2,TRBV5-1,TGCGCCAGCAGCTCGACTAGCGGGAGTGTAACCGGGGAGCTGTTTTTT,CASSSTSGSVTGELFF
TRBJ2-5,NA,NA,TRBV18,TGTGCCAGCTCACCGGTCAGCGGGTCAGAGACCCAGTACTTC,CASSPVSGSETQYF
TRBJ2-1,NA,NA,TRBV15,TGTGCCACCAGCAGAGCGGGGGGCGGTTTCAATGAGCAGTTCTTC,CATSRAGGGFNEQFF
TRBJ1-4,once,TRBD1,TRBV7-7,TGTGCTAGCAGCTTAAGTCTGGGACAGCCCGAAAAACTGTTTTTT,CASSLSLGQPEKLFF
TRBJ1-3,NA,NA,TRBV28,TGTGCCAGCAGTTTGTCTGTGGTTGGCAGATCCCCTGGAAACACCATATATTTT,CASSLSVVGRSPGNTIYF
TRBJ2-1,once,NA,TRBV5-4,TGTGCCAGCACCCCCAGGCAGGGATACAATGAGCAGTTCTTC,CASTPRQGYNEQFF
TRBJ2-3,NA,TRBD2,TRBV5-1,TGCGCCAGCAGCGAAAGCACTAGCGGGGGTAGCACAGATACGCAGTATTTT,CASSESTSGGSTDTQYF
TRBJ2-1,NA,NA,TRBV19,TGTGCCAGCAGAAGGGGTGGAGTCTCCAATGAGCAGTTCTTC,CASRRGGVSNEQFF
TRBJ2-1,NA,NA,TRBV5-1,TGCGCCAGCAGCTTGGGGGCGCACGACAATGAGCAGTTCTTC,CASSLGAHDNEQFF
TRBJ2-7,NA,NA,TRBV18,TGTGCCAGCTCATTGAGAGACTCCTACGAGCAGTACTTC,CASSLRDSYEQYF
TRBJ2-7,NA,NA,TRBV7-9,TGTGCCAGCAGCCATACGGACATGGGAAGGAACGAGCAGTACTTC,CASSHTDMGRNEQYF
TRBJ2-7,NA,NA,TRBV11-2,TGTGCCAGCAGATCCGCAGCGGGTAGGGCCCCCTACGAGCAGTACTTC,CASRSAAGRAPYEQYF
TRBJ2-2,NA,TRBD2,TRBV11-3,TGTGCCACCGCCACCAGGGTGGCGGGGGCCGGGGAGCTGTTTTTT,CATATRVAGAGELFF
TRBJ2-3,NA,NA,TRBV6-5,TGTGCCAGCAGTTACCAGGGTCCCACAGATACGCAGTATTTT,CASSYQGPTDTQYF
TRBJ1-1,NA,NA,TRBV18,TGTGCCAGCTCACGGTCGTCGGGAAACACTGAAGCTTTCTTT,CASSRSSGNTEAFF
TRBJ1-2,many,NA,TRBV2,TGTGCCAGCAGTGAAAGGGCTTGGGGAGCTAACTATGGCTACACCTTC,CASSERAWGANYGYTF
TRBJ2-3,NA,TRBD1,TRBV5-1,TGCGCCAGCAGCTGGACAGGGAAGGTAGATACGCAGTATTTT,CASSWTGKVDTQYF
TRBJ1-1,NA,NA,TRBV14,TGTGCCAGCAGCCAAGTCGGGGAGATGAACACTGAAGCTTTCTTT,CASSQVGEMNTEAFF
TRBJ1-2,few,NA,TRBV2,TGTGCCAGCAGTGAAGGAGGTCAGGGAATCTATGGCTACACCTTC,CASSEGGQGIYGYTF
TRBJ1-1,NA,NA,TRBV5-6,TGTGCCAGCAGCTACGGATATTCAGGGTACACTGAAGCTTTCTTT,CASSYGYSGYTEAFF
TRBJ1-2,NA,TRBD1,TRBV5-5,TGTGCCAGCAGCTTGCAGACCCGACAGGGGAACTATGGCTACACCTTC,CASSLQTRQGNYGYTF
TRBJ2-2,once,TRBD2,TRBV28,TGTGCCAGCAGTGAGGGTAGCGGGAGAGTCACCGGGGAGCTGTTTTTT,CASSEGSGRVTGELFF
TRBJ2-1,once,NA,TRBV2,TGTGCCGGAGCCGGGACATACAATGAGCAGTTCTTC,CAGAGTYNEQFF
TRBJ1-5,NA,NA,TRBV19,TGTGCCAGTAGTATTTCGGCGGGCGGCTATCAGCCCCAGCATTTT,CASSISAGGYQPQHF
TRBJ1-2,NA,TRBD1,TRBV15,TGTGCCACCCGCCGGACAGGGTTTTTAGACTATGGCTACACCTTC,CATRRTGFLDYGYTF
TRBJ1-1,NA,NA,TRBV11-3,TGTGCCAGCAGCTTAGGGAGGGTGGCTTTCTTT,CASSLGRVAFF
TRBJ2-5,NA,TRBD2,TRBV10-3,TGTGCCATCAGTGGTGGGCTAGCGGGAGAGAAAGAGACCCAGTACTTC,CAISGGLAGEKETQYF
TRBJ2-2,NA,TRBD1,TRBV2,TGTGCCAGCAGTGGGACAGGGGGCACCGGGGAGCTGTTTTTT,CASSGTGGTGELFF
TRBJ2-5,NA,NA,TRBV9,TGTGCCAGCAGCGTAGGCGAGTTACTGGAGACCCAGTACTTC,CASSVGELLETQYF
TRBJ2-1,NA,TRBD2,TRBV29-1,TGCAGCGCAGGAGCGGGAGTTGTATCAAACAATGAGCAGTTCTTC,CSAGAGVVSNNEQFF
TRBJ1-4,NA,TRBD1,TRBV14,TGTGCCAGCAGTCTACAGGGGTTAGGGGAAAAACTGTTTTTT,CASSLQGLGEKLFF
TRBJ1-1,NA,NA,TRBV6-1,TGTGCCAGCAGTGAGTCCCCGTATAGGAACACTGAAGCTTTCTTT,CASSESPYRNTEAFF